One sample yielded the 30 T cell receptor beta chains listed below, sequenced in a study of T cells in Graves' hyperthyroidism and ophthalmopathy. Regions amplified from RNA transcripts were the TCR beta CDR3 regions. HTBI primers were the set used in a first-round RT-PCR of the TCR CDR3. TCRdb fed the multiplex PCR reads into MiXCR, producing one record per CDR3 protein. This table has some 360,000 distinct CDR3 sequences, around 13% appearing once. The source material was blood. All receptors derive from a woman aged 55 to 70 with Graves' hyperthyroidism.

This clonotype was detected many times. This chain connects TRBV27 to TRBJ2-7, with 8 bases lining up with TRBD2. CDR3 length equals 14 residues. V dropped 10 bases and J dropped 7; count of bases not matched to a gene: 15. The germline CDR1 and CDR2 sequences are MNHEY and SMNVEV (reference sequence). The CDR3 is CATPELADGCEQYF. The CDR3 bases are TGTGCCACCCCTGAACTAGCGGATGGGTGTGAGCAGTACTTC.

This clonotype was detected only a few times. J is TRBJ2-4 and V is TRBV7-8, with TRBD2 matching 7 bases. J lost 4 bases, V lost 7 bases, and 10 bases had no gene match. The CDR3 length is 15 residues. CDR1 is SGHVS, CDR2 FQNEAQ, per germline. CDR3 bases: TGTGCCAGCAAGCCGGGGAGGGGTACAAAAAACATTCAGTACTTC. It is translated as CASKPGRGTKNIQYF.

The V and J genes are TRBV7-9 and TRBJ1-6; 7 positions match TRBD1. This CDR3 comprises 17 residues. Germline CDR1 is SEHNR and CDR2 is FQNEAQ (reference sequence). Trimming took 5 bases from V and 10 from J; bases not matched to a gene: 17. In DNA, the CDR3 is TGTGCCAGCAGCCCCTCACAGGGGTCAGGTTATATCTCACCCCTCCACTTT. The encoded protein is CASSPSQGSGYISPLHF. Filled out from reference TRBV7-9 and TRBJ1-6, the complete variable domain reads DTGVSQNPRHKITKRGQNVTFRCDPISEHNRLYWYRQTLGQGPEFLTYFQNEAQLEKSRLLSDRFSAERPKGSFSTLEIQRTEQGDSAMYLCASSPSQGSGYISPLHFGNGTRLTVT.

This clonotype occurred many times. CDR3 DNA sequence: TGTGCCAGCACCTTTAGTTCCCCGCAAGAGACCCAGTACTTC. Residues: CASTFSSPQETQYF. The chain recombines TRBV28 with TRBJ2-5; unclear D gene. Looked up from germline, CDR1 is MDHEN and CDR2 is SYDVKM. This CDR3 spans 14 amino acids. V lost 7 bases, J lost 2 bases, and 14 bases lay in between.

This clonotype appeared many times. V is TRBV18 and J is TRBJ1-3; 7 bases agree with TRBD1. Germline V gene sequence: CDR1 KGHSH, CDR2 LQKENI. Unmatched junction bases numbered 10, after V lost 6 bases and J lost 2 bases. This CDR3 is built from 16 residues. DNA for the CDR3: TGTGCCAGCTCGCGCGCCGTGACAGGGCCTGGAAACACCATATATTTT. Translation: CASSRAVTGPGNTIYF. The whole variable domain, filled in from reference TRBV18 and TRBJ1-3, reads NAGVMQNPRHLVRRRGQEARLRCSPMKGHSHVYWYRQLPEEGLKFMVYLQKENIIDESGMPKERFSAEFPKEGPSILRIQQVVRGDSAAYFCASSRAVTGPGNTIYFGEGSWLTVV.

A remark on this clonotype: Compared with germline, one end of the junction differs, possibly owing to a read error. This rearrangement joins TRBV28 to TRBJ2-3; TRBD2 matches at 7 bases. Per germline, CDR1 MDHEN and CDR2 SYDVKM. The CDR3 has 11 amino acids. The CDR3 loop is CASSSIPGLTF. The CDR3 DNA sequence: TGTGCCAGCAGTTCTATCCCGGGACTAACTTTT.

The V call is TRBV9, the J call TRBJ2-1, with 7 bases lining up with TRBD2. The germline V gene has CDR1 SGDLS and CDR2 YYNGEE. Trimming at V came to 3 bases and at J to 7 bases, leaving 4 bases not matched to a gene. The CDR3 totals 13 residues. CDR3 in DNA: TGTGCCAGCAGCGGGGGGGGTCATAATGAGCAGTTCTTC. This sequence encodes CASSGGGHNEQFF.

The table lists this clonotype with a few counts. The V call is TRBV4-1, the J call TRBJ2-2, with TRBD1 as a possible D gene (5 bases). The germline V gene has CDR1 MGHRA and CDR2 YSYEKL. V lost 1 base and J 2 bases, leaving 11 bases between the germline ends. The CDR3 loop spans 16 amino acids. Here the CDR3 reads CASSQGIGVNTGELFF. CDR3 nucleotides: TGCGCCAGCAGCCAAGGGATAGGGGTTAACACCGGGGAGCTGTTTTTT.

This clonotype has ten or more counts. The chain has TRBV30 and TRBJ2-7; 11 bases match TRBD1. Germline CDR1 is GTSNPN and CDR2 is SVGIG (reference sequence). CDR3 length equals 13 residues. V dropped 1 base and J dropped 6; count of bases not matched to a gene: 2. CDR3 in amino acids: CAWSGTGGGEQYF. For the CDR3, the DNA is TGTGCCTGGAGTGGGACAGGGGGCGGCGAGCAGTACTTC.

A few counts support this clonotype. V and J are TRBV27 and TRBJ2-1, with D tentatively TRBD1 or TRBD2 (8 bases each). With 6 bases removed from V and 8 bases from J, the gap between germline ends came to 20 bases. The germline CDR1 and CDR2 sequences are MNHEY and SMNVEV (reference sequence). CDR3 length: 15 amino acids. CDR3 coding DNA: TGTGCCAGCAGCCGCGGGGGGCAGGGGGCCCATGAGCAGTTCTTC. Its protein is CASSRGGQGAHEQFF.

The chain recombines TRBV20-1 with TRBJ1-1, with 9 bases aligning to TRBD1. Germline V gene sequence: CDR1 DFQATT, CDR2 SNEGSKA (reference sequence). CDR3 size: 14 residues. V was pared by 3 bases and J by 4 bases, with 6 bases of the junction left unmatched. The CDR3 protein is CSARGDRAGTEAFF. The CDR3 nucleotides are TGCAGTGCTAGGGGGGACAGGGCAGGCACTGAAGCTTTCTTT.

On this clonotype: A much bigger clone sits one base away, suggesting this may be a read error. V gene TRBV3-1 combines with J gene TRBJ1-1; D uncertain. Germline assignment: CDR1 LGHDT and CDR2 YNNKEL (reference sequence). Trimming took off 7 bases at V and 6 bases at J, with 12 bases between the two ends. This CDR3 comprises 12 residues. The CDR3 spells CASNRRSAEAFF. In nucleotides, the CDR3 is TGTGCCAGCAACCGACGGTCCGCTGAAGCTTTCTTT.

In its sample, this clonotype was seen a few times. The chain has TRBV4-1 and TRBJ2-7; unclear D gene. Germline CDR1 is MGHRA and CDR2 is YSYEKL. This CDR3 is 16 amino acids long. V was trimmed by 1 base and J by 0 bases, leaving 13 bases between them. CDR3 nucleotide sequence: TGCGCCAGCAGCCAAGGTCGAGGCGGAAACTCCTACGAGCAGTACTTC. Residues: CASSQGRGGNSYEQYF.

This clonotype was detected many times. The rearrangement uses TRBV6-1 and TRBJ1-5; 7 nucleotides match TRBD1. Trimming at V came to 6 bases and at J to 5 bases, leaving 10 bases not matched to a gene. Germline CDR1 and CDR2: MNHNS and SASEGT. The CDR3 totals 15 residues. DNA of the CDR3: TGTGCCAGCAGCTATACTTCCGGGACAGATCAGCCCCAGCATTTT. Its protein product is CASSYTSGTDQPQHF.

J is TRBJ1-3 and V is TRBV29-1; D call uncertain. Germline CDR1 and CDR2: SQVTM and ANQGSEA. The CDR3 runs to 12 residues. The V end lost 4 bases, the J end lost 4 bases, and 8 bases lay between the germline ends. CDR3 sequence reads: CSVAGGGNTIYF. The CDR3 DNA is TGCAGCGTTGCAGGTGGGGGAAACACCATATATTTT.

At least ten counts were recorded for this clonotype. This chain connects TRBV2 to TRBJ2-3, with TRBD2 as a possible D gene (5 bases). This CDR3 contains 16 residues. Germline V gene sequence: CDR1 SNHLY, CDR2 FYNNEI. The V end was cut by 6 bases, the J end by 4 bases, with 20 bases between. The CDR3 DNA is TGTGCCAGCAGGACCCGTAGAGGGCAAGCCGCAGATACGCAGTATTTT. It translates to CASRTRRGQAADTQYF.

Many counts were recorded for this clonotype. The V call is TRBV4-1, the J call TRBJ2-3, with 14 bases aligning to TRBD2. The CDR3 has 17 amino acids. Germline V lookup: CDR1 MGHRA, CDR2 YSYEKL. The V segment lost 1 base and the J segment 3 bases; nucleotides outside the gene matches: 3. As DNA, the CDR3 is TGCGCCAGCAGCCAAGTCGGACTAGCGGGAGGAACAGATACGCAGTATTTT. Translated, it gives CASSQVGLAGGTDTQYF.

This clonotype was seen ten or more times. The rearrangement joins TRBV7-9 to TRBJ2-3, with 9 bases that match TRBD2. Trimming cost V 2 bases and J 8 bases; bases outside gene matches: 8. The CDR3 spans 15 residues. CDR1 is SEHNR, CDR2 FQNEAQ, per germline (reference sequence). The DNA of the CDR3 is TGTGCCAGCAGCTTAAGTAGCGGGAGTGTCGGTACGCAGTATTTT. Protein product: CASSLSSGSVGTQYF.

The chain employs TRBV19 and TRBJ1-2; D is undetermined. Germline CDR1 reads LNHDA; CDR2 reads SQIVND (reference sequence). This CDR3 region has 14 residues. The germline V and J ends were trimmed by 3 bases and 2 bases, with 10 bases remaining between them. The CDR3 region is CASSIWTENYGYTF. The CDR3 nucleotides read TGTGCCAGTAGTATTTGGACGGAGAACTATGGCTACACCTTC. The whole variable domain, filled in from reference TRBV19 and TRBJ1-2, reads DGGITQSPKYLFRKEGQNVTLSCEQNLNHDAMYWYRQDPGQGLRLIYYSQIVNDFQKGDIAEGYSVSREKKESFPLTVTSAQKNPTAFYLCASSIWTENYGYTFGSGTRLTVV.

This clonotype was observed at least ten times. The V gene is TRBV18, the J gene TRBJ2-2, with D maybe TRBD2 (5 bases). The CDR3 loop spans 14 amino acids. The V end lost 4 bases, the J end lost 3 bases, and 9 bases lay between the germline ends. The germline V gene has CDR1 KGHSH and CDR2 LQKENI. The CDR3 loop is CASSLGLDTGELFF. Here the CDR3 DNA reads TGTGCCAGCTCACTAGGACTGGACACCGGGGAGCTGTTTTTT.

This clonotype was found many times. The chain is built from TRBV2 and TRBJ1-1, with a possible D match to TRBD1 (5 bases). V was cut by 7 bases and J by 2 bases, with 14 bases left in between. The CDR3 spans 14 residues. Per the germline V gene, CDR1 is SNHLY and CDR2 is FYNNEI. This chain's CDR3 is CASTPRVDNTEAFF. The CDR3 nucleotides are TGTGCCAGCACCCCCAGGGTAGACAACACTGAAGCTTTCTTT.

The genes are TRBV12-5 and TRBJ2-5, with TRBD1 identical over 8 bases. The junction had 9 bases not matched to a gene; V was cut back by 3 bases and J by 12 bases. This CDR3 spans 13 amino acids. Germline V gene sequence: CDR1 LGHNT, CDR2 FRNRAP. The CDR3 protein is CASGLHQGAGKYF. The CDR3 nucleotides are TGTGCTAGTGGTTTACATCAGGGGGCGGGGAAGTACTTC.

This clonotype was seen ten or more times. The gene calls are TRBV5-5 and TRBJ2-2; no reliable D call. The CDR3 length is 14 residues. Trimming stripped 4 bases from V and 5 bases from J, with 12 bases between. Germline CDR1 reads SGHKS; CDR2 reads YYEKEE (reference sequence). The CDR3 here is CASSITISTGELFF. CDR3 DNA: TGTGCCAGCAGCATAACTATAAGTACCGGGGAGCTGTTTTTT.

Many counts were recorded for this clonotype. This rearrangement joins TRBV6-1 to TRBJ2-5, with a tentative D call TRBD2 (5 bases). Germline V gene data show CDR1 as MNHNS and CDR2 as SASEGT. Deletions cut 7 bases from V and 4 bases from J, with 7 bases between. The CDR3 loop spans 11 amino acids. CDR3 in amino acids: CASNEGETQYF. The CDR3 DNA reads TGTGCCAGCAACGAGGGAGAGACCCAGTACTTC.

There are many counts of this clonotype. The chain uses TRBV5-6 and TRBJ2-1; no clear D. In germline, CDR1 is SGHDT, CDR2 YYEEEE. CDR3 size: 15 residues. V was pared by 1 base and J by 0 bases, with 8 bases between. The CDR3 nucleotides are TGTGCCAGCAGCTTGCCCCCCAGCTCCTACAATGAGCAGTTCTTC. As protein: CASSLPPSSYNEQFF.

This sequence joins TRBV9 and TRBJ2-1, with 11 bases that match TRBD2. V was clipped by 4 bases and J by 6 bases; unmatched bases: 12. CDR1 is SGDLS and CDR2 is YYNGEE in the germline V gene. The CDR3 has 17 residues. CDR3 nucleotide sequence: TGTGCCAGCAGCCTACGCACCGGGACTAGCGGAATCAATGAGCAGTTCTTC. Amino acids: CASSLRTGTSGINEQFF.

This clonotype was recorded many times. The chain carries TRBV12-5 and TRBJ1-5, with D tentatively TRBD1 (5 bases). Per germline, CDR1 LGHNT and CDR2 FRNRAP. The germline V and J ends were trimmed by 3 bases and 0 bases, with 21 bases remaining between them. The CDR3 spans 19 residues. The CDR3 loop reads CASGFVSRGVHYSNQPQHF. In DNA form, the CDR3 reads TGTGCTAGTGGTTTCGTATCTAGAGGGGTCCATTATAGCAATCAGCCCCAGCATTTT.

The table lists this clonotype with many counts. The DNA of the CDR3 is TGTGCCAGCAGTCCCGGGACAGGGAGCTCCTCTACGCAGTATTTT. This encodes CASSPGTGSSSTQYF. The chain recombines TRBV12-3 or TRBV12-4 with TRBJ2-3; 9 bases are shared with TRBD1. There are 15 residues in the CDR3. With V trimmed by 5 bases and J by 8 bases, 11 bases remained unmatched.

Here the CDR3 reads CASSDSGGTDTQYF. DNA of the CDR3: TGTGCCAGCAGTGACTCGGGGGGCACAGATACGCAGTATTTT. This sequence joins TRBV6-4 and TRBJ2-3, with D perhaps TRBD1 or TRBD2 (5 bases each). Trimming cost V 0 bases and J 1 base, with 5 bases left between them. From germline, CDR1 is MRHNA and CDR2 SNTAGT. The CDR3 loop spans 14 amino acids.

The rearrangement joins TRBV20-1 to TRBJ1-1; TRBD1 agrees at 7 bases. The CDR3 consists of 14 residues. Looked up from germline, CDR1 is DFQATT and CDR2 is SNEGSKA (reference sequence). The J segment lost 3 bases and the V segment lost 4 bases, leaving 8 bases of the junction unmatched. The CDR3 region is CSANGQVLYTEAFF. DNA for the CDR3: TGCAGTGCTAACGGACAGGTCCTTTACACTGAAGCTTTCTTT.